The rows below give T cell receptor beta chains drawn from one sample of a study of control samples from healthy donors and cancer patients. Clones were sequenced by immunoSEQ multiplex PCR, and TCRdb holds only the in-frame ones, with some missing. The sample yields under 150,000 clones, approximately 88% seen once. The source material was blood. These receptors all come from a man aged 35-49 years in good health. Both conserved end residues are part of each CDR3. Each record gives: J gene, clone size, V gene, D gene, CDR3 protein, CDR3 DNA. A D gene is named only where the DNA matches it firmly. Clone size is shown for a subset of rows, as once, few, many or a class of expanded clone.

J gene: TRBJ2-6
clone size: NA
V gene: TRBV30
D gene: NA
CDR3 protein: CAWSEGLSGANVLTF
CDR3 DNA: TGTGCCTGGAGCGAGGGACTCTCTGGGGCCAACGTCCTGACTTTC

J gene: TRBJ2-7
clone size: NA
V gene: TRBV11-3
D gene: NA
CDR3 protein: CASSSQGGEQYF
CDR3 DNA: TGTGCCAGCAGCTCACAGGGAGGCGAGCAGTACTTC

J gene: TRBJ1-1
clone size: NA
V gene: TRBV11-3
D gene: NA
CDR3 protein: CASSLGGTYSLTEAFF
CDR3 DNA: TGTGCCAGCAGCTTAGGTGGGACGTACAGCCTCACTGAAGCTTTCTTT

J gene: TRBJ1-1
clone size: NA
V gene: TRBV4-1
D gene: NA
CDR3 protein: CASSQVTGNTEAFF
CDR3 DNA: TGCGCCAGCAGCCAAGTGACAGGGAACACTGAAGCTTTCTTT

J gene: TRBJ2-3
clone size: NA
V gene: TRBV2
D gene: NA
CDR3 protein: CASRIRVDTQYF
CDR3 DNA: TGTGCCAGCAGGATTAGGGTAGATACGCAGTATTTT

J gene: TRBJ2-2
clone size: NA
V gene: TRBV5-1
D gene: NA
CDR3 protein: CASSLGSPSGELFF
CDR3 DNA: TGCGCCAGCAGCTTGGGCTCTCCGAGCGGGGAGCTGTTTTTT

J gene: TRBJ1-1
clone size: NA
V gene: TRBV28
D gene: TRBD1
CDR3 protein: CASSSWDRVTEAFF
CDR3 DNA: TGTGCCAGCAGTTCGTGGGACAGGGTAACTGAAGCTTTCTTT

J gene: TRBJ1-2
clone size: few
V gene: TRBV19
D gene: TRBD1
CDR3 protein: CASREGRDSKRYTF
CDR3 DNA: TGTGCCAGTAGGGAGGGCCGGGACAGTAAGCGCTACACCTTC

J gene: TRBJ1-2
clone size: NA
V gene: TRBV29-1
D gene: NA
CDR3 protein: CSARTEDYGYTF
CDR3 DNA: TGCAGCGCCAGGACAGAGGACTATGGCTACACCTTC

J gene: TRBJ2-7
clone size: NA
V gene: TRBV14
D gene: NA
CDR3 protein: CASSQHVRSREVSEQYF
CDR3 DNA: TGTGCCAGCAGCCAACACGTCCGGTCCAGGGAGGTGAGCGAGCAGTACTTC

J gene: TRBJ1-2
clone size: NA
V gene: TRBV2
D gene: NA
CDR3 protein: CASSGADGLYGYTF
CDR3 DNA: TGTGCCAGCAGTGGAGCGGACGGACTCTATGGCTACACCTTC

J gene: TRBJ1-2
clone size: NA
V gene: TRBV14
D gene: NA
CDR3 protein: CASSRTSNYGYTF
CDR3 DNA: TGTGCCAGCAGCCGGACATCGAACTATGGCTACACCTTC

J gene: TRBJ1-1
clone size: NA
V gene: TRBV12-5
D gene: NA
CDR3 protein: CASGLPNMNTEAFF
CDR3 DNA: TGTGCTAGTGGTTTGCCAAATATGAACACTGAAGCTTTCTTT

J gene: TRBJ2-3
clone size: NA
V gene: TRBV7-7
D gene: TRBD1
CDR3 protein: CASSSTGGDTQYF
CDR3 DNA: TGTGCCAGCAGCTCGACAGGGGGGGATACGCAGTATTTT

J gene: TRBJ1-2
clone size: NA
V gene: TRBV2
D gene: NA
CDR3 protein: CASNWGGEGDGYTF
CDR3 DNA: TGTGCCAGCAATTGGGGTGGGGAAGGTGACGGCTACACCTTC

J gene: TRBJ1-1
clone size: NA
V gene: TRBV29-1
D gene: NA
CDR3 protein: CSVERGVNTEAFF
CDR3 DNA: TGCAGCGTTGAGAGAGGGGTGAACACTGAAGCTTTCTTT

J gene: TRBJ2-1
clone size: NA
V gene: TRBV11-2
D gene: TRBD1
CDR3 protein: CASRGTGGHEQFF
CDR3 DNA: TGTGCCAGCAGGGGAACAGGGGGGCATGAGCAGTTCTTC

J gene: TRBJ1-4
clone size: NA
V gene: TRBV13
D gene: NA
CDR3 protein: CASSSRPNEGEKLFF
CDR3 DNA: TGTGCCAGCAGCTCCCGGCCCAACGAGGGTGAAAAACTGTTTTTT

J gene: TRBJ1-2
clone size: NA
V gene: TRBV12-3/TRBV12-4
D gene: NA
CDR3 protein: CASSQKTYGYTF
CDR3 DNA: TGTGCCAGCAGCCAGAAAACTTATGGCTACACCTTC

J gene: TRBJ2-7
clone size: NA
V gene: TRBV11-2
D gene: NA
CDR3 protein: CASSPGWAGSYEQYF
CDR3 DNA: TGTGCCAGCAGTCCGGGTTGGGCGGGGTCCTACGAGCAGTACTTC

J gene: TRBJ1-2
clone size: NA
V gene: TRBV7-9
D gene: NA
CDR3 protein: CASSLGSNQGYGYTF
CDR3 DNA: TGTGCCAGCAGCTTAGGATCCAATCAAGGATATGGCTACACCTTC

J gene: TRBJ1-2
clone size: NA
V gene: TRBV4-3
D gene: TRBD1
CDR3 protein: CASSQLQDRGVDGYTF
CDR3 DNA: TGCGCCAGCAGCCAACTACAGGACAGGGGTGTCGATGGCTACACCTTC

J gene: TRBJ1-1
clone size: NA
V gene: TRBV13
D gene: NA
CDR3 protein: CASSLRGYTEAFF
CDR3 DNA: TGTGCCAGCAGCTTGAGGGGGTACACTGAAGCTTTCTTT

J gene: TRBJ1-1
clone size: NA
V gene: TRBV19
D gene: TRBD1
CDR3 protein: CASSRDLPRTGLNTEAFF
CDR3 DNA: TGTGCCAGTAGCCGCGACCTCCCTAGGACAGGGCTGAACACTGAAGCTTTCTTT

J gene: TRBJ2-7
clone size: NA
V gene: TRBV5-6
D gene: NA
CDR3 protein: CASSRRVPGYEQYF
CDR3 DNA: TGTGCCAGCAGCCGCCGGGTGCCGGGCTACGAGCAGTACTTC

J gene: TRBJ2-3
clone size: NA
V gene: TRBV7-9
D gene: NA
CDR3 protein: CASSLVGGTDTQYF
CDR3 DNA: TGTGCCAGCAGCTTAGTAGGGGGGACAGATACGCAGTATTTT

J gene: TRBJ1-3
clone size: NA
V gene: TRBV13
D gene: NA
CDR3 protein: CASSRRGSSGNTIYF
CDR3 DNA: TGTGCCAGCAGCCGTCGGGGGAGCTCTGGAAACACCATATATTTT

J gene: TRBJ2-1
clone size: once
V gene: TRBV7-2
D gene: NA
CDR3 protein: CASSLVPGDNEQFF
CDR3 DNA: TGTGCCAGCAGCTTAGTTCCTGGGGACAATGAGCAGTTCTTC

J gene: TRBJ2-3
clone size: NA
V gene: TRBV2
D gene: TRBD1
CDR3 protein: CASGRDRGQDTQYF
CDR3 DNA: TGTGCCAGCGGTCGGGACAGGGGGCAAGATACGCAGTATTTT

J gene: TRBJ1-2
clone size: NA
V gene: TRBV25-1
D gene: NA
CDR3 protein: CASMATGSGQGYTF
CDR3 DNA: TGTGCCAGCATGGCCACCGGGAGCGGTCAGGGCTACACCTTC

J gene: TRBJ2-3
clone size: NA
V gene: TRBV5-8
D gene: NA
CDR3 protein: CASSLRGATDTQYF
CDR3 DNA: TGTGCCAGCAGCTTGCGAGGGGCCACAGATACGCAGTATTTT

J gene: TRBJ2-3
clone size: NA
V gene: TRBV20-1
D gene: NA
CDR3 protein: CSAREGDTQYF
CDR3 DNA: TGCAGTGCTAGGGAGGGGGATACGCAGTATTTT

J gene: TRBJ1-1
clone size: NA
V gene: TRBV12-3/TRBV12-4
D gene: NA
CDR3 protein: CASSFTGISEAFF
CDR3 DNA: TGTGCCAGCAGTTTCACCGGTATCTCTGAAGCTTTCTTT

J gene: TRBJ1-2
clone size: NA
V gene: TRBV6-4
D gene: NA
CDR3 protein: CASSDRDPRAPSGYGYTF
CDR3 DNA: TGTGCCAGCAGTGACCGCGACCCCCGGGCCCCAAGCGGCTATGGCTACACCTTC

J gene: TRBJ2-7
clone size: few
V gene: TRBV28
D gene: NA
CDR3 protein: CASSLWDRDYSYEQYF
CDR3 DNA: TGTGCCAGCAGTTTATGGGACAGGGACTACTCCTACGAGCAGTACTTC

J gene: TRBJ1-5
clone size: NA
V gene: TRBV5-5
D gene: TRBD1
CDR3 protein: CASSFSDRGGNQPQHF
CDR3 DNA: TGTGCCAGCAGCTTTTCTGACAGGGGGGGCAATCAGCCCCAGCATTTT

J gene: TRBJ2-7
clone size: once
V gene: TRBV6-1
D gene: NA
CDR3 protein: CASGAGSSYEQYF
CDR3 DNA: TGTGCCAGCGGGGCTGGAAGCTCCTACGAGCAGTACTTC

J gene: TRBJ1-6
clone size: NA
V gene: TRBV12-3/TRBV12-4
D gene: NA
CDR3 protein: CASSFSNSPLHF
CDR3 DNA: TGTGCCAGCAGTTTCTCTAATTCACCCCTCCACTTT

J gene: TRBJ2-4
clone size: NA
V gene: TRBV24-1
D gene: TRBD1
CDR3 protein: CATSDKPGQGQKGGNIQYF
CDR3 DNA: TGTGCCACCAGTGATAAACCGGGACAGGGTCAAAAGGGGGGGAACATTCAGTACTTC

J gene: TRBJ2-6
clone size: NA
V gene: TRBV6-1
D gene: NA
CDR3 protein: CASSEEHRSSGANVLTF
CDR3 DNA: TGTGCCAGCAGTGAAGAACACAGGAGCTCTGGGGCCAACGTCCTGACTTTC

J gene: TRBJ1-6
clone size: NA
V gene: TRBV3-1/TRBV3-2
D gene: NA
CDR3 protein: CASSLVGSSYNSPLHF
CDR3 DNA: TGTGCCAGCAGCCTCGTGGGGAGCTCCTATAATTCACCCCTCCACTTT

J gene: TRBJ1-2
clone size: once
V gene: TRBV7-9
D gene: TRBD1
CDR3 protein: CASSSLRGRTGVGYTF
CDR3 DNA: TGTGCCAGCAGCTCATTAAGGGGAAGGACAGGAGTGGGCTACACCTTC

J gene: TRBJ1-2
clone size: NA
V gene: TRBV5-1
D gene: TRBD1
CDR3 protein: CASRLQQGTNYGYTF
CDR3 DNA: TGCGCCAGCAGACTACAACAGGGGACCAACTATGGCTACACCTTC